This T cell receptor (beta chain) was retrieved from a study of Ad26.COV2.S vaccination and SARS-CoV-2 variants. Across the whole study: The COV1001 Ad26.COV2.S trial arm included the donor. Overall study results and limits: Analyses that measured TCR breadth and depth may have underestimated total T cell responses.

This table comes from immunoSEQ multiplex PCR, and its TCRdb copy is limited to in-frame clones, with some not included. Of some 240,000 clones detected, around 88% appear once; the ten largest clones hold 2.9%. For this clone: Antigen specificity is unknown.

The CDR3 length is 15 residues. V was trimmed by 3 bases and J by 0 bases, leaving 9 bases between them. The germline CDR1 and CDR2 sequences are SNHLY and FYNNEI. Sample treatment: some 20 received Ad26.COV2.S at low or high dose, single or two shots; about five received placebo; per-sample allocation not given. Collection of samples fell on day 63 after the first vaccine or placebo injection. Sequencing used peripheral blood, obtained in a trial of Ad26.COV2.S vaccine versus placebo. This receptor was obtained from a person aged 18-65 years who received the Ad26.COV2.S COVID-19 vaccine or a placebo. The chain recombines TRBV2 with TRBJ2-4; D remains unclear. CDR3 in amino acids: CASSDPLIAKNIQYF. CDR3 nucleotide sequence: TGTGCCAGCAGTGACCCTCTTATAGCCAAAAACATTCAGTACTTC.